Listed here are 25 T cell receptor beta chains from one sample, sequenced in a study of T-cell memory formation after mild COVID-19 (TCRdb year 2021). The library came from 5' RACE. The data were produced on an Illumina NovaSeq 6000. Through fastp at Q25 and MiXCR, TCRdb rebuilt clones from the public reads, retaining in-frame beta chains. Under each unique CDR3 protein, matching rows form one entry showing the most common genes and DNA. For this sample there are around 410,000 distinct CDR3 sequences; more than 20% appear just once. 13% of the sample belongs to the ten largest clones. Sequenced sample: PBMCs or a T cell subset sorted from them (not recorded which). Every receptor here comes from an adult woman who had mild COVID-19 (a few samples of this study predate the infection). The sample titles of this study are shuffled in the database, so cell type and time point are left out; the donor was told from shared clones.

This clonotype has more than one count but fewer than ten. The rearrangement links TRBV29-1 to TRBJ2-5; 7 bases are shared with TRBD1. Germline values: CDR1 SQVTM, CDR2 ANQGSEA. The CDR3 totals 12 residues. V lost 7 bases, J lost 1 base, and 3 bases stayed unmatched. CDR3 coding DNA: TGCAGCGGTGACAGGGTCCAAGAGACCCAGTACTTC. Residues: CSGDRVQETQYF.

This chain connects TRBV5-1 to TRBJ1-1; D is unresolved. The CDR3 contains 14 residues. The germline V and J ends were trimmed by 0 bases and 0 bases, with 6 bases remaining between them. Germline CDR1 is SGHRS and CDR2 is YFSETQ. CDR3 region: CASSLGHMNTEAFF. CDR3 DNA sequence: TGCGCCAGCAGCTTGGGACACATGAACACTGAAGCTTTCTTT.

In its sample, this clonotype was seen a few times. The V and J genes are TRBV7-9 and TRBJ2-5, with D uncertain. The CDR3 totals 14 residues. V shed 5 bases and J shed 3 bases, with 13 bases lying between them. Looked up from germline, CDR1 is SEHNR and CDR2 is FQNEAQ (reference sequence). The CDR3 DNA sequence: TGTGCCAGCAGCGGCCGCGCCCCTAAAGAGACCCAGTACTTC. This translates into CASSGRAPKETQYF.

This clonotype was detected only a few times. CDR3 sequence (DNA): TGTGCCAGCAGCTCCATTCCGGGACAGCAGTTCTTC. It specifies CASSSIPGQQFF. The chain links TRBV9 to TRBJ2-1; D may match TRBD1 or TRBD2 (5 bases each). V lost 4 bases, J lost 11 bases, and 13 bases lay in between. Germline CDR1 SGDLS, CDR2 YYNGEE. This CDR3 contains 12 residues.

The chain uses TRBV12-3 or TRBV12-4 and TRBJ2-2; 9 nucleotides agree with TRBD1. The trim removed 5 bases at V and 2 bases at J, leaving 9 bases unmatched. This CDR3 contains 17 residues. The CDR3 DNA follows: TGTGCCAGCAGTCAGACCGGGACAGGGACAAACACCGGGGAGCTGTTTTTT. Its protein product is CASSQTGTGTNTGELFF.

This CDR3 reads CASSRAGVEENIQYF. In DNA, the CDR3 is TGTGCCAGCAGCCGCGCAGGGGTGGAGGAAAACATTCAGTACTTC. J is TRBJ2-4 and V is TRBV3-1, with D possibly TRBD1 on 6 matching bases. CDR3 length: 15 residues. CDR1 and CDR2 from the germline V gene are LGHDT and YNNKEL (reference sequence). Trimming left V 4 bases short and J 5 bases short, with 15 bases between.

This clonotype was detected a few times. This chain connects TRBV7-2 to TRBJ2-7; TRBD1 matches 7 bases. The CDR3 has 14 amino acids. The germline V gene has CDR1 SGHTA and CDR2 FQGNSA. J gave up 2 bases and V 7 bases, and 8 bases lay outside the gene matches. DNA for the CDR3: TGTGCCAGCACGGAAGGACAGGCGGCCTACGAGCAGTACTTC. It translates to CASTEGQAAYEQYF. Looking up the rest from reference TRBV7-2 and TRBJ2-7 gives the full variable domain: GAGVSQSPSNKVTEKGKDVELRCDPISGHTALYWYRQSLGQGLEFLIYFQGNSAPDKSGLPSDRFSAERTGGSVSTLTIQRTQQEDSAVYLCASTEGQAAYEQYFGPGTRLTVT.

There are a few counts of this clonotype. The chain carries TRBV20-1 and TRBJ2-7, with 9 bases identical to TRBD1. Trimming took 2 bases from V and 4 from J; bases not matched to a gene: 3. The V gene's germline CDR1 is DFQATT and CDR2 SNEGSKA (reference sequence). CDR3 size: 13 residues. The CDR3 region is CSARRDREYEQYF. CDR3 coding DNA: TGCAGTGCTAGACGGGACAGGGAGTACGAGCAGTACTTC.

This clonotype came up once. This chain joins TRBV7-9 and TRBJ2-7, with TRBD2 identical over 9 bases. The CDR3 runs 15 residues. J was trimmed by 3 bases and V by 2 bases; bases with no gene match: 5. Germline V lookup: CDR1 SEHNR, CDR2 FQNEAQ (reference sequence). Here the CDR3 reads CASSLSSGGHYEQYF. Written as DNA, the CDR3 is TGTGCCAGCAGCTTAAGTAGCGGGGGCCACTACGAGCAGTACTTC.

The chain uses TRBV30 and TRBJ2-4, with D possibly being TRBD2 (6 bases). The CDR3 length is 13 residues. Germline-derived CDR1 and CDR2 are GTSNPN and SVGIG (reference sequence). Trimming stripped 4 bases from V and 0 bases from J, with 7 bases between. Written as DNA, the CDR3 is TGTGCCTGGATGGGACTAGCCAAAAACATTCAGTACTTC. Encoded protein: CAWMGLAKNIQYF.

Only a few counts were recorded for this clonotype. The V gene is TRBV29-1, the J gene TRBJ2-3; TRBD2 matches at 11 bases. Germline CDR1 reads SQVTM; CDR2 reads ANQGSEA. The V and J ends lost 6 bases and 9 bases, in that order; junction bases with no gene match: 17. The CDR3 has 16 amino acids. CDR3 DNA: TGCAGCGTGTCCCCGACTAGCGGGATTGGGGTGGAAACGCAGTATTTT. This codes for CSVSPTSGIGVETQYF.

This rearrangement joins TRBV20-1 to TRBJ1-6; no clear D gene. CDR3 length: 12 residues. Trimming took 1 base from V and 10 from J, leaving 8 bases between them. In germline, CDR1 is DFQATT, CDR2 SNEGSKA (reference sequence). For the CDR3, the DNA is TGCAGTGCTAGAGTGATGGAGTCACCCCTCCACTTT. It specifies CSARVMESPLHF.

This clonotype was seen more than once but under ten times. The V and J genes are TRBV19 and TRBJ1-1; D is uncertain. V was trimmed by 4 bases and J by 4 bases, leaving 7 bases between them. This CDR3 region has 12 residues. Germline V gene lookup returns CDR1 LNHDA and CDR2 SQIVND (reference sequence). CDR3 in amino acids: CASSTALTEAFF. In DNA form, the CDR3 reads TGTGCCAGTAGTACGGCCCTCACTGAAGCTTTCTTT. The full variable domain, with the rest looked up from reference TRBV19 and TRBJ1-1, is DGGITQSPKYLFRKEGQNVTLSCEQNLNHDAMYWYRQDPGQGLRLIYYSQIVNDFQKGDIAEGYSVSREKKESFPLTVTSAQKNPTAFYLCASSTALTEAFFGQGTRLTVV.

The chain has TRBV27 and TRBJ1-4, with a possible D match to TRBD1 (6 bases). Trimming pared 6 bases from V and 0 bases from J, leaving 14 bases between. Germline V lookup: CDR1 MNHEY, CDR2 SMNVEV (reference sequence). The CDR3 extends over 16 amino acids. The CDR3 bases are TGTGCCAGCAGGGGGGCGGGGGCCGCAACTAATGAAAAACTGTTTTTT. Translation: CASRGAGAATNEKLFF.

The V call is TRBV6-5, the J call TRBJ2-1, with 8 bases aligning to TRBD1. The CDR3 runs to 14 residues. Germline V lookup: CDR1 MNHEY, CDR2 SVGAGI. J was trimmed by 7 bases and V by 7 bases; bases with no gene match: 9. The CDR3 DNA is TGTGCCAGCACCAAATACAGGGGGGTAAATGAGCAGTTCTTC. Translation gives CASTKYRGVNEQFF.

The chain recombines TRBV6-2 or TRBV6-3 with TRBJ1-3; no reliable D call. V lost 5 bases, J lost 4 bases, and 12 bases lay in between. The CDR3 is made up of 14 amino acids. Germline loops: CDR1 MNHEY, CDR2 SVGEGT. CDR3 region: CASSILRAGNTIYF. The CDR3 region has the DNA TGTGCCAGCAGTATCCTACGAGCAGGAAACACCATATATTTT.

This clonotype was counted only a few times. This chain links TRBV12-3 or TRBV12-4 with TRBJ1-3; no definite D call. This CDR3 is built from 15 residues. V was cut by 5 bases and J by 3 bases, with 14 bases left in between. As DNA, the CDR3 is TGTGCCAGCAGTCTGGATGGTCCTTATGGAAACACCATATATTTT. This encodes CASSLDGPYGNTIYF.

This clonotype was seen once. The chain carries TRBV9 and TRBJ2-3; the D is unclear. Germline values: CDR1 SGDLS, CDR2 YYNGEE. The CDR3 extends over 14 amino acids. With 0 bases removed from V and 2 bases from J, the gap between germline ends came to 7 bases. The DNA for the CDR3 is TGTGCCAGCAGCGTAGGAGCAGTCACAGATACGCAGTATTTT. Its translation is CASSVGAVTDTQYF.

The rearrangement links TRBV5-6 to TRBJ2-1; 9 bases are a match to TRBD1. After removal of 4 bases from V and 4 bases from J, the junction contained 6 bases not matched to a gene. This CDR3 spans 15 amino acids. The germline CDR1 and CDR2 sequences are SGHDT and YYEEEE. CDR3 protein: CASSRGDRDYNEQFF. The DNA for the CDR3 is TGTGCCAGCAGCCGGGGGGACAGGGATTACAATGAGCAGTTCTTC.

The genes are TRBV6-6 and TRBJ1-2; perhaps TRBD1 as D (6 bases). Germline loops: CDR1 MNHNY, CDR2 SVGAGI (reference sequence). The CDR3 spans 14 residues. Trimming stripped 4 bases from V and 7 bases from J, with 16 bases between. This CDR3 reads CASSLAGGAGGYTF. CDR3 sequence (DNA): TGTGCCAGCAGTTTGGCCGGGGGCGCGGGTGGCTACACCTTC.

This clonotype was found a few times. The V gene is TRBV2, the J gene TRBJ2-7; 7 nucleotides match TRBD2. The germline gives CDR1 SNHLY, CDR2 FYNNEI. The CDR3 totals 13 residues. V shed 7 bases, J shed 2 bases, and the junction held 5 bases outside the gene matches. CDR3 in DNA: TGTGCCAGCAATGGACTAGTTGCCTACGAGCAGTACTTC. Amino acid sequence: CASNGLVAYEQYF.

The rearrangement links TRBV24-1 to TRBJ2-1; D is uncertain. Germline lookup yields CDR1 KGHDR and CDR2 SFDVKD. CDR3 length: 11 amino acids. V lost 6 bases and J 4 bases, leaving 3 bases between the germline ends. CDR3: CATSSYNEQFF. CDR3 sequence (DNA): TGTGCCACCAGTTCTTACAATGAGCAGTTCTTC.

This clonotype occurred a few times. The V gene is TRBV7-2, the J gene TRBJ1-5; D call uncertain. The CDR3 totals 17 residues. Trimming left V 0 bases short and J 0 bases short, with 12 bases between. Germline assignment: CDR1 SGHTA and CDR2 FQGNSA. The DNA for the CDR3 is TGTGCCAGCAGCTTAGCGTGGGCCCCCTATAGCAATCAGCCCCAGCATTTT. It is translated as CASSLAWAPYSNQPQHF.

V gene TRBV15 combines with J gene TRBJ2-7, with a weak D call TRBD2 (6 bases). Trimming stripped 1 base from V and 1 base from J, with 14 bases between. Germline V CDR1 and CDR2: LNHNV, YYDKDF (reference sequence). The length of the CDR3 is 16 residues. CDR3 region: CATSRGGRTRSYEQYF. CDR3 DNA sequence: TGTGCCACCAGCAGAGGGGGGAGGACACGGTCCTACGAGCAGTACTTC.

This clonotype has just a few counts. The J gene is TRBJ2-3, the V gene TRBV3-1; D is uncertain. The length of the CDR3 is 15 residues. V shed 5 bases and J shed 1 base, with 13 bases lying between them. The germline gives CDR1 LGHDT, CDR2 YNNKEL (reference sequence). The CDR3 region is CASSYGRVGTDTQYF. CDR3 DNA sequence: TGTGCCAGCAGCTATGGACGCGTCGGCACAGATACGCAGTATTTT.